The TCR beta chain described here comes from a study of regulatory T cells in long-lasting Graves disease. The CDR3 covers 14 residues. Germline loops: CDR1 MNHNS, CDR2 SASEGT. Trimming took off 6 bases at V and 0 bases at J, with 9 bases between the two ends. In its sample, this clonotype was seen many times. Its antigen is still unknown. General observations from the study: Comparison showed that persistent patients shared more public clonotypes (2,741) than new patients (nearly 1,000).

With iRepertoire HTBI primers and Arm-PCR of CDR3 regions, TCR beta libraries were built. As handled by the study authors: From all samples, identification returned 14 TRBJ and approximately 67 TRBV segments. Using its own MiXCR run on the multiplex PCR reads, TCRdb lists one record per CDR3 protein. The V and J calls and clone size come from TCRdb's table, not from the authors' own analysis. The sample yields 350,000 to 400,000 distinct CDR3 sequences, 15% to 17% seen once. Stated time point: newly diagnosed GD, antithyroid drugs for less than 3 months. PBMC-derived RNA was used for the TCR library. Clinicians diagnosed Graves' disease using American Thyroid Association guidelines.

The TCR originated in a female donor with Graves disease. The specimen comprised peripheral blood mononuclear cells (PBMCs), sampled at new diagnosis, from a patient treated with antithyroid drugs. This chain links TRBV6-1 with TRBJ1-5; D unclear. The CDR3 spells CASRGLYSNQPQHF. The CDR3 nucleotides are TGTGCCAGCAGAGGCCTGTATAGCAATCAGCCCCAGCATTTT.